This entry lists 2 T cell receptor beta chains sequenced from one sample in a study of response to subunit inactivated influenza vaccine. TCRdb re-called the RT-PCR reads through MiXCR, storing one row per CDR3 protein. The sample includes 400,000 to 550,000 distinct CDR3 sequences, about 25% of them seen just once. Source: CD4+ T cells sorted from PBMCs, taken more than 4 days after vaccination. Every receptor here comes from a man in his fifties who received an inactivated influenza vaccine.

The chain joins TRBV5-1 to TRBJ1-2, with 9 nucleotides matching TRBD1. From germline, CDR1 is SGHRS and CDR2 YFSETQ. The CDR3 consists of 15 residues. The J segment lost 2 bases and the V segment lost 6 bases, leaving 8 bases of the junction unmatched. CDR3 DNA: TGCGCCAGCAACGGACTGACAGGGGGAAACTATGGCTACACCTTC. Translation: CASNGLTGGNYGYTF.

This clonotype came up a few times. V and J are TRBV20-1 and TRBJ2-1; 9 nucleotides agree with TRBD1. The germline V gene has CDR1 DFQATT and CDR2 SNEGSKA (reference sequence). V was pared by 1 base and J by 3 bases, with 4 bases of the junction left unmatched. The CDR3 consists of 15 residues. CDR3 residues: CSARVGQGIYNEQFF. CDR3 DNA sequence: TGCAGTGCTAGAGTGGGACAGGGAATCTACAATGAGCAGTTCTTC.